The rows below give T cell receptor beta chains drawn from one sample of a study of T cell repertoires in cytomegalovirus infection. MiXCR was run by TCRdb on the reads, yielding one entry per CDR3 protein. The sample shows around 900,000 distinct CDR3 sequences, around 29% of them seen only once. No antigens are known for them. The starting material was cultured CD8+ T cells from PBMCs, obtained from culture after CMV antigen stimulation. The receptors here all came from a human donor in good health (CMV status not recorded). Some clones in this sample may be carry-over from other donors' samples. CDR3s include the opening cysteine and the closing phenylalanine or tryptophan. D genes are given only for firm matches. Rows give clone size only sometimes, using once, few, many, or a class for an expanded clone.

CASTTPPGQGIYEQFF,TGTGCCAGCACCACTCCACCGGGACAGGGAATCTATGAGCAGTTCTTC,.,TRBD1,TRBJ2-1,TRBV5-8
CASRSDRYNEQFF,TGTGCCAGCAGGTCGGATAGATACAATGAGCAGTTCTTC,.,.,TRBJ2-1,TRBV6-8
CASSFLSNREKETQYF,TGTGCCAGCAGCTTCCTGTCAAACAGGGAAAAAGAGACCCAGTACTTC,.,.,TRBJ2-5,TRBV7-9
CASSLGGASPLNEQFF,TGTGCCAGCAGCTTAGGGGGGGCGTCTCCTTTGAATGAGCAGTTCTTC,few,.,TRBJ2-1,TRBV7-8
CASSSTTGGGPNEQFF,TGTGCCAGCAGCTCCACCACCGGGGGAGGCCCCAATGAGCAGTTCTTC,many,.,TRBJ2-1,TRBV7-9
CASSLLAGVFSGEQFF,TGTGCCAGCAGCTTACTAGCGGGGGTCTTCTCGGGTGAGCAGTTCTTC,.,TRBD2,TRBJ2-1,TRBV7-2
CSVEIAGRNEKLFF,TGCAGCGTTGAGATAGCAGGGAGGAATGAAAAACTGTTTTTT,.,.,TRBJ1-4,TRBV29-1
CSAKEAPTGRRAFF,TGCAGTGCCAAAGAAGCCCCGACTGGTCGCCGAGCTTTCTTT,.,.,TRBJ1-1,TRBV20-1
CASSNQGAGTDTQYF,TGTGCCAGCAGCAATCAGGGGGCCGGCACAGATACGCAGTATTTT,once,TRBD1,TRBJ2-3,TRBV9
CASSPTGTSPDTQYF,TGCGCCAGCAGCCCCACTGGGACTAGCCCCGATACGCAGTATTTT,.,TRBD2,TRBJ2-3,TRBV5-1
CASSQDGVDGELFF,TGCGCCAGCAGCCAAGACGGGGTGGACGGGGAGCTGTTTTTT,.,.,TRBJ2-2,TRBV4-3
CASSPPPGLAGVGETQYF,TGTGCCAGCAGTCCGCCCCCCGGACTAGCGGGGGTAGGGGAGACCCAGTACTTC,.,TRBD2,TRBJ2-5,TRBV27
CASSGLSSGNTIYF,TGTGCCAGCAGTGGTCTGAGCTCTGGAAACACCATATATTTT,many,.,TRBJ1-3,TRBV6-1
CASSQTGGGPITEAFF,TGTGCCAGCAGCCAGACGGGCGGGGGGCCGATCACTGAAGCTTTCTTT,.,.,TRBJ1-1,TRBV7-9
CASFWGGTTGSDTQYF,TGTGCCAGCTTTTGGGGGGGCACCACCGGGTCAGATACGCAGTATTTT,few,.,TRBJ2-3,TRBV7-9
CASTLDDGPNTEAFF,TGTGCCAGTACCCTCGACGACGGCCCGAACACTGAAGCTTTCTTT,.,.,TRBJ1-1,TRBV19
CASSVEEDTQYF,TGTGCCAGCAGCGTAGAGGAAGATACGCAGTATTTT,few,.,TRBJ2-3,TRBV9
CASKLAGGPGDEQFF,TGTGCCAGCAAACTAGCGGGGGGGCCTGGGGATGAGCAGTTCTTC,many,TRBD2,TRBJ2-1,TRBV7-6
CASSSRLAGLSEQFF,TGTGCCAGCAGCTCGAGACTAGCGGGTCTGTCTGAGCAGTTCTTC,.,TRBD2,TRBJ2-1,TRBV11-3
CASSQEWGRDEQFF,TGTGCCAGCAGCCAAGAGTGGGGAAGGGATGAGCAGTTCTTC,.,.,TRBJ2-1,TRBV11-2
CASSQTLASHEQYF,TGCGCCAGCAGCCAAACACTTGCCTCCCACGAGCAGTACTTC,.,.,TRBJ2-7,TRBV4-1
CASSHYTNPRTRGRPSPGELFF,TGCGCCAGCAGCCATTATACCAATCCCAGGACCAGGGGGCGACCCTCCCCCGGGGAGCTGTTTTTT,many,TRBD1,TRBJ2-2,TRBV4-1
CASSLRGPTDQPQHF,TGTGCCAGCAGTTTAAGGGGGCCGACAGATCAGCCCCAGCATTTT,.,TRBD1,TRBJ1-5,TRBV27
CASSQTRDSYNEQFF,TGCGCCAGCAGCCAGACTCGGGATTCCTACAATGAGCAGTTCTTC,once,.,TRBJ2-1,TRBV4-1
CASSSYRSQPQHF,TGTGCCAGCAGCTCGTACAGGAGTCAGCCCCAGCATTTT,many,.,TRBJ1-5,TRBV7-2
CASRFSCGGCTDTQYF,TGTGCCAGCAGATTTAGCTGCGGGGGATGCACAGATACGCAGTATTTT,many,TRBD2,TRBJ2-3,TRBV7-2
CASSPSGTGGTGELFF,TGTGCCAGCAGTCCATCCGGGACAGGGGGAACCGGGGAGCTGTTTTTT,.,TRBD1,TRBJ2-2,TRBV12-3/TRBV12-4
CASTSGGAGELFF,TGCGCCAGCACTAGCGGGGGAGCCGGGGAGCTGTTTTTT,.,TRBD2,TRBJ2-2,TRBV5-1
CASSLTSADEQFF,TGTGCCAGCAGTCTAACTAGCGCCGATGAGCAGTTCTTC,.,TRBD2,TRBJ2-1,TRBV27
CASSLDWTGNEQYF,TGTGCCAGCAGCTTGGATTGGACAGGAAACGAGCAGTACTTC,.,TRBD1,TRBJ2-7,TRBV7-9
CATSDLRGPQQETQYF,TGTGCCACCAGTGATTTGAGGGGACCCCAACAAGAGACCCAGTACTTC,few,.,TRBJ2-5,TRBV24-1
CASTGTSAYNEQFF,TGTGCCAGCACCGGGACTAGCGCCTACAATGAGCAGTTCTTC,few,TRBD2,TRBJ2-1,TRBV27
CASSWGTGAFF,TGTGCCAGCAGTTGGGGGACAGGGGCTTTCTTT,.,TRBD1,TRBJ1-1,TRBV12-3/TRBV12-4
CASTLGQSTNYGYTF,TGTGCCAGCACCCTGGGACAGTCTACTAACTATGGCTACACCTTC,few,TRBD1,TRBJ1-2,TRBV12-3/TRBV12-4
CSVGDLSEKLFF,TGCAGCGTTGGGGATTTGAGTGAAAAACTGTTTTTT,.,.,TRBJ1-4,TRBV29-1
CASRATFSSNEQFF,TGTGCCAGCAGGGCCACTTTCTCCTCCAATGAGCAGTTCTTC,.,.,TRBJ2-1,TRBV2
CASSYPLTGVSYEQYF,TGTGCCAGCAGTTACCCCTTGACAGGGGTTTCCTACGAGCAGTACTTC,.,TRBD1,TRBJ2-7,TRBV6-2/TRBV6-3
CASRTGGGQETQYF,TGTGCCAGCAGGACAGGGGGGGGACAAGAGACCCAGTACTTC,.,TRBD1,TRBJ2-5,TRBV11-2
CASSWAGTPNTEAFF,TGTGCCAGCAGCTGGGCCGGGACACCAAACACTGAAGCTTTCTTT,few,.,TRBJ1-1,TRBV7-8